This T cell receptor (beta chain) came from a study of blood T cell repertoires in COVID-19. For the study at large: The study drew acute and convalescent COVID-19 samples from the United States, Italy and Spain. In each case, the material was cDNA or gDNA derived from T cells, B-cell-depleted T cells, or PBMCs.

The data were produced by immunoSEQ multiplex PCR, yet TCRdb's version contains in-frame clones alone and is incomplete. This table has tens of thousands of clones, about four fifths appearing once. V was shortened by 8 bases and J by 4 bases, with 21 bases between the two germline ends. CDR3 length equals 15 residues. CDR1 SGHVS and CDR2 FQNEAQ come from the germline V gene. The chain carries TRBV7-8 and TRBJ2-7; weak D call: TRBD2 (6 bases). Sequenced: peripheral blood. This receptor was taken from a human donor in a cohort sampled during active COVID-19. This chain's CDR3 is CASGTPGTLFYEQYF. CDR3 nucleotides: TGTGCCAGCGGGACTCCCGGGACTCTTTTTTACGAGCAGTACTTC.